This T cell receptor beta chain was found in a study of blood T cells in healthy people across ages. This clonotype was observed a few times. A much larger clone differs from this one at a single base, so this may be a read error. The second PCR ran about 6 to 11 cycles with a sample-barcoded 5' primer and J-beta primers. Each cDNA molecule carried a tag from a template-switch adaptor that contained 12 random nucleotides. TCRdb independently ran MiXCR on the 5' RACE reads; one entry per CDR3 protein. The sample contains around 1,800,000 distinct CDR3 sequences, roughly two fifths of which appear only once. Sequencing was performed on blood. The TCR comes from a human donor in good health.

The CDR3 is CASSPDGFCEQYF. CDR3 in DNA: TGTGCCAGCAGCCCCGACGGTTTCTGCGAGCAGTACTTC. The chain couples TRBV7-2 to TRBJ2-5; D remains ambiguous. TRBJ2-7 explains the end of the DNA better; the J call may be wrong. This CDR3 has 13 amino acids. Germline CDR1 SGHTA, CDR2 FQGNSA.